The 29 T cell receptor beta chains presented below share a single source sample, sequenced in a study of neoadjuvant nivolumab and ipilimumab in lung cancer. Clones were sequenced by immunoSEQ multiplex PCR, and TCRdb holds only the in-frame ones, with some missing. The data contain approximately 7,000 clones, around 80% of them singletons. The sample here was tumor tissue, taken after neoadjuvant nivolumab, alone or with ipilimumab, at or shortly before surgery. The receptors stem from an adult with non-small cell lung cancer.

This clone was seen only a few times. The CDR3 protein is CASASLPDRWYNEQFF. The CDR3 DNA reads TGTGCCAGCGCCTCCCTCCCCGACAGGTGGTACAATGAGCAGTTCTTC. This chain uses TRBV27 with TRBJ2-1; perhaps TRBD1 as D (6 bases). V was shortened by 8 bases and J by 4 bases, with 21 bases between the two germline ends. The CDR3 runs 16 residues. Germline-derived CDR1 and CDR2 are MNHEY and SMNVEV (reference sequence).

By share, this clone ranks as large (0.1 to 1%). The genes are TRBV2 and TRBJ2-3, with D possibly matching TRBD1 (6 bases). V lost 7 bases and J 4 bases, leaving 6 bases between the germline ends. Per the germline V gene, CDR1 is SNHLY and CDR2 is FYNNEI. The CDR3 runs 11 residues. The CDR3 region is CASNRADTQYF. The CDR3 DNA reads as TGTGCCAGCAACAGGGCAGATACGCAGTATTTT. Combining the CDR3 with reference TRBV2 and TRBJ2-3 gives the whole variable domain EPEVTQTPSHQVTQMGQEVILRCVPISNHLYFYWYRQILGQKVEFLVSFYNNEISEKSEIFDDQFSVERPDGSNFTLKIRSTKLEDSAMYFCASNRADTQYFGPGTRLTVL.

This chain joins TRBV5-5 and TRBJ1-2; D remains unclear. Germline V lookup: CDR1 SGHKS, CDR2 YYEKEE (reference sequence). The V end was cut by 0 bases, the J end by 0 bases, with 6 bases between. This CDR3 is built from 14 residues. The CDR3 loop reads CASSLGASNYGYTF. The CDR3 DNA reads TGTGCCAGCAGCTTGGGCGCCTCTAACTATGGCTACACCTTC.

The V and J genes are TRBV5-6 and TRBJ2-3; maybe TRBD2 (5 bases). The germline V gene has CDR1 SGHDT and CDR2 YYEEEE. CDR3 length: 14 residues. The V end lost 1 base, the J end lost 2 bases, and 8 bases lay between the germline ends. Here the CDR3 DNA reads TGTGCCAGCAGCTTGCGGAGGTCCACAGATACGCAGTATTTT. Protein product: CASSLRRSTDTQYF.

The V and J genes are TRBV11-2 and TRBJ2-7, with D possibly called TRBD1 or TRBD2 (6 bases each). Trimming took 1 base from V and 2 from J, leaving 12 bases between them. The CDR3 consists of 15 residues. Germline assignment: CDR1 SGHAT and CDR2 FQNNGV. CDR3 nucleotide sequence: TGTGCCAGCAGCTTAGTGGGGGGCCCTGCCTACGAGCAGTACTTC. It encodes CASSLVGGPAYEQYF.

The V call is TRBV7-8, the J call TRBJ2-3; 8 bases are a match to TRBD2. Looked up from germline, CDR1 is SGHVS and CDR2 is FQNEAQ. The CDR3 extends over 15 amino acids. V shed 7 bases and J 2 bases; nucleotides not matched to a gene: 8. The CDR3 nucleotides read TGTGCCAGCACCTTTCCAGCGGGGGCCACAGATACGCAGTATTTT. This encodes CASTFPAGATDTQYF.

Of note for this clone: Germline and junction disagree at one end, which may indicate a read error. The chain couples TRBV7-2 to TRBJ2-7, with a weak D call TRBD1 (6 bases). Germline-derived CDR1 and CDR2 are SGHTA and FQGNSA. CDR3 length equals 13 residues. CDR3 region: CASSLSKLSGTLF. CDR3 sequence (DNA): TGTGCCAGCAGCTTGTCGAAACTTTCCGGGACACTTTTC.

The chain recombines TRBV20-1 with TRBJ1-1; no firm D call. CDR3 length: 11 amino acids. V lost 7 bases and J 3 bases, leaving 9 bases between the germline ends. Germline-derived CDR1 and CDR2 are DFQATT and SNEGSKA (reference sequence). CDR3 nucleotide sequence: TGCAGTGGCGCCCGGGACACTGAAGCTTTCTTT. Its protein is CSGARDTEAFF.

This chain joins TRBV7-8 and TRBJ2-2; 8 bases agree with TRBD1. CDR1 is SGHVS and CDR2 is FQNEAQ in the germline V gene. This CDR3 contains 16 residues. J was trimmed by 0 bases and V by 5 bases; bases with no gene match: 5. The CDR3 nucleotides read TGTGCCAGCAGCCGCCGGACAGGGACGAACACCGGGGAGCTGTTTTTT. The encoded protein is CASSRRTGTNTGELFF.

The chain combines TRBV18 with TRBJ1-1; D unclear. This CDR3 spans 14 amino acids. Per the germline V gene, CDR1 is KGHSH and CDR2 is LQKENI. Trimming left V 2 bases short and J 3 bases short, with 10 bases between. The CDR3 region is CASSPRRGDTEAFF. The DNA for the CDR3 is TGTGCCAGCTCACCAAGGCGCGGGGACACTGAAGCTTTCTTT.

V gene TRBV5-5 combines with J gene TRBJ1-5; the D gene is possibly TRBD1 (5 bases). Germline V gives CDR1 SGHKS, CDR2 YYEKEE (reference sequence). Trimming shortened V by 1 base and J by 1 base, and 9 bases separated the two germline ends. The CDR3 has 15 residues. The CDR3 DNA reads as TGTGCCAGCAGCTTGTTAAGGGACAGCAATCAGCCCCAGCATTTT. Translating it yields CASSLLRDSNQPQHF.

The chain carries TRBV6-6 and TRBJ1-4; no definite D call. Trimming left V 6 bases short and J 7 bases short, with 12 bases between. Per the germline V gene, CDR1 is MNHNY and CDR2 is SVGAGI (reference sequence). CDR3 size: 13 residues. CDR3 bases: TGTGCCAGCAGCTCCCGGACTTTTGAAAAACTGTTTTTT. It is translated as CASSSRTFEKLFF.

This clone has a handful of counts. The chain employs TRBV29-1 and TRBJ2-2; 11 bases agree with TRBD1. V lost 5 bases, J lost 6 bases, and 11 bases stayed unmatched. This CDR3 is built from 16 residues. Germline CDR1 is SQVTM and CDR2 is ANQGSEA. Here the CDR3 reads CSVSPAGTGGAGELFF. The CDR3 region has the DNA TGCAGCGTTTCACCGGCCGGGACAGGGGGGGCCGGGGAGCTGTTTTTT.

A note on this clone: The junction does not match germline at one end; this may be a read error. The V call is TRBV4-2, the J call TRBJ2-1; D is possibly TRBD2 (5 bases). The germline CDR1 and CDR2 sequences are LGHNA and YNFKEQ. The CDR3 runs 15 residues. The CDR3 coding sequence is TGTGCCAGCAGTCAAGAACTAGGGTTCTACAATGAGCAGTTCTTC. Translating gives CASSQELGFYNEQFF.

This clone appeared a few times. V usage is TRBV7-8 and J usage is TRBJ2-1; 10 nucleotides align to TRBD2. This CDR3 is built from 19 residues. Trimming removed 2 bases from V and 6 bases from J; junction bases left unmatched: 16. Germline V gene sequence: CDR1 SGHVS, CDR2 FQNEAQ. The DNA of the CDR3 is TGTGCCAGCAGCTTATGGCATCGGGAGAGCGGGGGGGTTTCCAATGAGCAGTTCTTC. Its protein product is CASSLWHRESGGVSNEQFF.

The genes are TRBV5-5 and TRBJ1-2; tentative D call: TRBD1 (6 bases). Germline V gives CDR1 SGHKS, CDR2 YYEKEE (reference sequence). The CDR3 is 15 amino acids. Trimming removed 0 bases from V and 2 bases from J, with 11 bases in between. The CDR3 loop reads CASSLAGQGNYGYTF. In DNA, the CDR3 is TGTGCCAGCAGCTTGGCGGGGCAGGGGAACTATGGCTACACCTTC.

The chain combines TRBV14 with TRBJ2-5, with D tentatively TRBD1 or TRBD2 (5 bases each). CDR3 size: 15 residues. The V and J ends lost 1 base and 4 bases respectively, with 13 bases between them. Germline CDR1 is SGHDN and CDR2 is FVKESK. CDR3 amino acids: CASSQGTQGVETQYF. CDR3 DNA sequence: TGTGCCAGCAGCCAAGGAACGCAGGGAGTAGAGACCCAGTACTTC.

V and J are TRBV19 and TRBJ2-3; 9 positions match TRBD1. V was pared by 3 bases and J by 8 bases, with 12 bases of the junction left unmatched. Germline V CDR1 and CDR2: LNHDA, SQIVND (reference sequence). This CDR3 is 16 amino acids long. The CDR3 nucleotides read TGTGCCAGTAGTATGCTACCGGGACAGGGTATTGCTACGCAGTATTTT. Protein product: CASSMLPGQGIATQYF.

This rearrangement joins TRBV4-3 to TRBJ2-3, with TRBD1 matching over 9 bases. Per the germline V gene, CDR1 is LGHNA and CDR2 is YSLEER. V was pared by 0 bases and J by 1 base, with 2 bases of the junction left unmatched. This CDR3 region has 16 residues. The CDR3 sequence is CASSQERTGGTDTQYF. The CDR3 DNA sequence: TGCGCCAGCAGCCAAGAGCGGACAGGGGGCACAGATACGCAGTATTTT.

The rearrangement links TRBV9 to TRBJ2-1, with 8 bases fitting TRBD2. The CDR3 loop spans 15 amino acids. Trimming took 6 bases from V and 12 from J; bases not matched to a gene: 17. Germline CDR1 and CDR2: SGDLS and YYNGEE. CDR3 sequence reads: CASTPDGGGFTGQFF. For the CDR3, the DNA is TGTGCCAGCACTCCAGATGGCGGGGGGTTTACCGGGCAGTTCTTC.

The chain links TRBV6-1 to TRBJ1-2; no reliable D call. CDR3 length: 14 amino acids. Germline V gene sequence: CDR1 MNHNS, CDR2 SASEGT. Trimming left V 1 base short and J 4 bases short, with 10 bases between. CDR3 protein: CASSEVGISYGYTF. The CDR3 region has the DNA TGTGCCAGCAGTGAAGTAGGTATCAGCTATGGCTACACCTTC.

This clone was observed a handful of times. The chain has TRBV7-8 and TRBJ2-3; D is possibly TRBD2 (6 bases). Trimming shortened V by 0 bases and J by 2 bases, and 6 bases separated the two germline ends. The CDR3 is made up of 14 amino acids. CDR1 SGHVS and CDR2 FQNEAQ come from the germline V gene. CDR3 region: CASSLALATDTQYF. CDR3 nucleotide sequence: TGTGCCAGCAGCTTAGCACTAGCCACAGATACGCAGTATTTT.

The chain joins TRBV27 to TRBJ1-2, with no clear D. The V end was cut by 3 bases, the J end by 9 bases, with 14 bases between. The CDR3 has 13 residues. Germline V gives CDR1 MNHEY, CDR2 SMNVEV (reference sequence). The CDR3 here is CASSLGSMASYTF. In DNA form, the CDR3 reads TGTGCCAGCAGTTTGGGGTCAATGGCGAGCTACACCTTC.

V gene TRBV7-2 combines with J gene TRBJ1-2; no firm D call. The germline V and J ends were trimmed by 0 bases and 7 bases, with 9 bases remaining between them. The CDR3 has 13 amino acids. Germline values: CDR1 SGHTA, CDR2 FQGNSA. The DNA of the CDR3 is TGTGCCAGCAGCTTAGCCGGTTCCGGTGGCTACACCTTC. Translation: CASSLAGSGGYTF.

The chain has TRBV7-9 and TRBJ2-3; unclear D gene. Germline V lookup: CDR1 SEHNR, CDR2 FQNEAQ (reference sequence). This CDR3 is 14 amino acids long. Trimming removed 2 bases from V and 0 bases from J, with 6 bases in between. This chain's CDR3 is CASSLLGSTDTQYF. The DNA for the CDR3 is TGTGCCAGCAGCTTATTAGGGAGCACAGATACGCAGTATTTT. Full variable domain (missing parts from reference TRBV7-9 and TRBJ2-3): DTGVSQNPRHKITKRGQNVTFRCDPISEHNRLYWYRQTLGQGPEFLTYFQNEAQLEKSRLLSDRFSAERPKGSFSTLEIQRTEQGDSAMYLCASSLLGSTDTQYFGPGTRLTVL.

The rearrangement links TRBV6-6 to TRBJ1-4; tentatively, D is TRBD1 (6 bases). V dropped 6 bases and J dropped 3 bases, with 11 bases sitting between them. Germline V CDR1 and CDR2: MNHNY, SVGAGI (reference sequence). The CDR3 loop spans 14 amino acids. In nucleotides, the CDR3 is TGTGCCAGCAGCCCGACAGGAGCTAATGAAAAACTGTTTTTT. This encodes CASSPTGANEKLFF.

The chain couples TRBV6-1 to TRBJ2-7; TRBD1 aligns across 7 bases. The V segment lost 6 bases and the J segment 6 bases; nucleotides outside the gene matches: 11. This CDR3 has 14 residues. CDR1 and CDR2 from the germline V gene are MNHNS and SASEGT. CDR3 sequence (DNA): TGTGCCAGCAGGAGGGAAACAGGGGTAGCCGAGCAGTACTTC. This translates into CASRRETGVAEQYF.

This clone is a singleton in its sample. The V call is TRBV5-4, the J call TRBJ2-1; the match to TRBD2 covers 8 bases. Germline CDR1 and CDR2: SGHNT and YYREEE (reference sequence). With V trimmed by 4 bases and J by 0 bases, 6 bases remained unmatched. There are 16 residues in the CDR3. The chain's CDR3 is CASSPGGAVSYNEQFF. Written as DNA, the CDR3 is TGTGCCAGCAGCCCCGGGGGGGCCGTCTCCTACAATGAGCAGTTCTTC.

The V gene is TRBV18, the J gene TRBJ1-1, with a tentative D call TRBD1 (5 bases). V lost 3 bases to trimming and J lost 0 bases, with 8 bases between them. This CDR3 has 14 amino acids. Per the germline V gene, CDR1 is KGHSH and CDR2 is LQKENI. As DNA, the CDR3 is TGTGCCAGCTCACCGGAGACAGTGAACACTGAAGCTTTCTTT. Its protein is CASSPETVNTEAFF.